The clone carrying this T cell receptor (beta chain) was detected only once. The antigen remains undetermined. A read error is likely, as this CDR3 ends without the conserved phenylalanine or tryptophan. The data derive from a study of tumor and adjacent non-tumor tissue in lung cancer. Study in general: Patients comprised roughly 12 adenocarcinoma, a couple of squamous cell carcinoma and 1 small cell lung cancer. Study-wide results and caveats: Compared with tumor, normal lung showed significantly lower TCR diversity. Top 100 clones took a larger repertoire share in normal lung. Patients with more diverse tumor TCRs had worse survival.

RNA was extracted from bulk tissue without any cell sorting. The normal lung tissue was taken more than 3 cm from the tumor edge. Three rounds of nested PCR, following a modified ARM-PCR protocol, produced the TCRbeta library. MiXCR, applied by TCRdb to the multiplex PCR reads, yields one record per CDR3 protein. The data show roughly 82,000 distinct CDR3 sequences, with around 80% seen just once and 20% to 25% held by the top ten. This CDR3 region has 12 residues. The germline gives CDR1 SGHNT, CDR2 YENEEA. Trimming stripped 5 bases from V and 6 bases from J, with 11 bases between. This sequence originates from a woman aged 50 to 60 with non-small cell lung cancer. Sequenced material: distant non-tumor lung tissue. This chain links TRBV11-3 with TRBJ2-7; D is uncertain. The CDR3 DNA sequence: TGTGCCAGCAGCAGGAGTAACGGCGAGCAGTACTCC. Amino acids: CASSRSNGEQYS.